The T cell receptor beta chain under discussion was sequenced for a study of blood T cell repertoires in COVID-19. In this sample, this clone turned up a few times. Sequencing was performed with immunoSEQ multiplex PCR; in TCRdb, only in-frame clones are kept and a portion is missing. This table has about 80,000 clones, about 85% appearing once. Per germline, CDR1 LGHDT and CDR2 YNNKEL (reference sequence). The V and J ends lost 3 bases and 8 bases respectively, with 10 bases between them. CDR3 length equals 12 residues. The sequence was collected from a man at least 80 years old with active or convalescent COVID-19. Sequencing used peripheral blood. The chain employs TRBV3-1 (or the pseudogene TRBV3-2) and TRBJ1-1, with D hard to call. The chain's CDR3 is CASSHGAGEAFF. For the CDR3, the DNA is TGTGCCAGCAGCCATGGAGCCGGGGAAGCTTTCTTT.